Detailed here is one T cell receptor (beta chain). Its specificity is not known. The CDR3 totals 14 residues. Trimming removed 3 bases from V and 1 base from J, with 9 bases in between. Germline CDR1 SEHNR, CDR2 FQNEAQ (reference sequence). This sample is part of a study of beta chain features in type 1 diabetes. All of the isolated RNA was reverse transcribed, so expressed TCRB transcripts were sequenced. The data were produced by immunoSEQ multiplex PCR, yet TCRdb's version contains in-frame clones alone and is incomplete. The sample lists 900,000 or so clones; under 20% were seen once. The study's findings and limits: Unsettled here was the matter of whether HLA type influences TCRB rearrangement. A moderate, significant TCRB CDR3 shortening appeared in type 1 diabetes across four CD4+ subsets.

Sampling consisted of one heparinised blood draw per donor, averaging about 116 mL. The chain uses TRBV7-9 and TRBJ1-1; D is ambiguous. The sequencing input was naive CD4+ T cells from blood. This receptor was taken from a woman aged 18-35 years in good health. CDR3 protein: CASSLDVENTEAFF. The CDR3 DNA follows: TGTGCCAGCAGCTTGGACGTTGAGAACACTGAAGCTTTCTTT. Filled out from reference TRBV7-9 and TRBJ1-1, the complete variable domain reads DTGVSQNPRHKITKRGQNVTFRCDPISEHNRLYWYRQTLGQGPEFLTYFQNEAQLEKSRLLSDRFSAERPKGSFSTLEIQRTEQGDSAMYLCASSLDVENTEAFFGQGTRLTVV.